Following are 30 T cell receptor beta chains from one sample sequenced in a study of radiotherapy plus CTLA-4 blockade in lung cancer. Produced via immunoSEQ multiplex PCR; TCRdb's table is partial and in-frame only. The repertoire includes about 72,000 clones, about 83% of them detected once, and 4% to 5% sits in the top ten. The sequencing used peripheral blood, collected from a patient treated with radiotherapy plus ipilimumab. Source of these receptors: a human donor with non-small cell lung cancer who had a partial response to radiotherapy plus ipilimumab.

This chain uses TRBV28 with TRBJ2-7; 7 bases line up with TRBD2. The trim removed 7 bases at V and 4 bases at J, leaving 10 bases unmatched. The CDR3 consists of 14 residues. Per the germline V gene, CDR1 is MDHEN and CDR2 is SYDVKM. CDR3 loop: CASITTMGGYEQYF. In nucleotides, the CDR3 is TGTGCCAGCATTACGACGATGGGGGGGTACGAGCAGTACTTC.

This clone was seen once. The gene calls are TRBV27 and TRBJ1-5; TRBD1 matches at 8 bases. CDR1 is MNHEY and CDR2 is SMNVEV in the germline V gene (reference sequence). There are 15 residues in the CDR3. The J segment lost 6 bases and the V segment lost 4 bases, leaving 8 bases of the junction unmatched. Here the CDR3 DNA reads TGTGCCAGCAGTTCGCAGGGGGCTAAAAGTCAGCCCCAGCATTTT. It encodes CASSSQGAKSQPQHF.

V usage is TRBV7-7 and J usage is TRBJ2-3, with D possibly being TRBD1 (6 bases). This CDR3 contains 13 residues. Germline loops: CDR1 SSHAT, CDR2 FNYEAQ (reference sequence). V lost 5 bases and J 5 bases, leaving 11 bases between the germline ends. The CDR3 DNA reads TGTGCCAGCAGCATGGACAGAGGAGATACGCAGTATTTT. It translates to CASSMDRGDTQYF.

The V and J genes are TRBV4-2 and TRBJ2-5; D uncertain. V was clipped by 1 base and J by 5 bases, with 14 bases between them. The CDR3 spans 15 residues. Germline loops: CDR1 LGHNA, CDR2 YNFKEQ. CDR3 bases: TGTGCCAGCAGCCAAGTCATGGCCCCCGCCGAGACCCAGTACTTC. Its translation: CASSQVMAPAETQYF.

J is TRBJ2-2 and V is TRBV30; a weak D match, TRBD1 (5 bases). The CDR3 extends over 15 amino acids. From germline, CDR1 is GTSNPN and CDR2 SVGIG (reference sequence). Between the trimmed V and J ends, which lost 8 bases and 3 bases, there was a span of 19 bases. CDR3 bases: TGTGCCCGTACTTCTCCAGGGTTTTACACCGGGGAGCTGTTTTTT. This gives the protein CARTSPGFYTGELFF.

The chain joins TRBV5-4 to TRBJ2-7; tentative D call: TRBD1 (5 bases). V shed 3 bases and J shed 2 bases, with 12 bases lying between them. There are 14 residues in the CDR3. Germline-derived CDR1 and CDR2 are SGHNT and YYREEE (reference sequence). CDR3 region: CASSSRDRAYEQYF. CDR3 bases: TGTGCCAGCAGCTCCAGAGACAGAGCCTACGAGCAGTACTTC.

This rearrangement joins TRBV16 to TRBJ1-5, with 8 bases that match TRBD1. This CDR3 is 14 amino acids long. Per germline, CDR1 KGHSY and CDR2 FQNENV. Losses at the gene ends were 2 bases for V and 7 bases for J; bases not matched to a gene: 4. CDR3 DNA sequence: TGTGCCAGCAGCCAAGCCACAGGGGGGCAGCCCCAGCATTTT. Encoded protein: CASSQATGGQPQHF. The entire variable domain, with the rest obtained from reference TRBV16 and TRBJ1-5, is as follows: GEEVAQTPKHLVRGEGQKAKLYCAPIKGHSYVFWYQQVLKNEFKFLISFQNENVFDETGMPKERFSAKCLPNSPCSLEIQATKLEDSAVYFCASSQATGGQPQHFGDGTRLSIL.

The chain links TRBV19 to TRBJ1-2; TRBD1 might be the D (6 bases). V lost 5 bases and J 6 bases, leaving 13 bases between the germline ends. Germline lookup yields CDR1 LNHDA and CDR2 SQIVND (reference sequence). This CDR3 is 13 amino acids long. The DNA for the CDR3 is TGTGCCAGTAGTCCAGGACAGCCGAATGGCTACACCTTC. This sequence encodes CASSPGQPNGYTF.

Only a few counts were recorded for this clone. This chain uses TRBV19 with TRBJ1-1; tentatively, D is TRBD1 (5 bases). Germline CDR1 and CDR2: LNHDA and SQIVND (reference sequence). V was cut by 3 bases and J by 11 bases, with 16 bases left in between. CDR3 length: 13 amino acids. The CDR3 bases are TGTGCCAGTAGTATCGACCGGGCCCCAGGGGCTTTCTTT. Protein sequence: CASSIDRAPGAFF.

This chain connects TRBV6-5 to TRBJ2-7, with D perhaps TRBD1 (6 bases). Germline-derived CDR1 and CDR2 are MNHEY and SVGAGI. Trimming left V 7 bases short and J 3 bases short, with 19 bases between. The CDR3 is 15 residues long. The CDR3 DNA follows: TGTGCCAGCAAGAAAAGTCAGGGGACCTTCTACGAGCAGTACTTC. Translated, it gives CASKKSQGTFYEQYF.

V gene TRBV29-1 combines with J gene TRBJ1-1; 7 bases map to TRBD1. The CDR3 has 13 residues. The trim removed 7 bases at V and 1 base at J, leaving 6 bases unmatched. Germline lookup yields CDR1 SQVTM and CDR2 ANQGSEA. The CDR3 nucleotides are TGCAGCGCCAACCGGGACAGGAACACTGAAGCTTTCTTT. Amino acid sequence: CSANRDRNTEAFF.

This chain connects TRBV7-6 to TRBJ1-2; 7 bases line up with TRBD1. Germline CDR1 SGHVS, CDR2 FNYEAQ. The CDR3 runs 15 residues. J gave up 0 bases and V 5 bases, and 6 bases lay outside the gene matches. The CDR3 region has the DNA TGTGCCAGCAGCCGCGGACAGGCAGCTAACTATGGCTACACCTTC. Translated, it gives CASSRGQAANYGYTF. Variable domain in full (rest from reference TRBV7-6 and TRBJ1-2): GAGVSQSPRYKVTKRGQDVALRCDPISGHVSLYWYRQALGQGPEFLTYFNYEAQQDKSGLPNDRFSAERPEGSISTLTIQRTEQRDSAMYRCASSRGQAANYGYTFGSGTRLTVV.

The chain is built from TRBV28 and TRBJ2-1; D might be TRBD1 (5 bases). The V gene lost 3 bases and the J gene lost 6 bases, with 15 bases spanning the gap. The CDR3 extends over 15 amino acids. Germline CDR1 reads MDHEN; CDR2 reads SYDVKM. In DNA, the CDR3 is TGTGCCAGCAGTTTCGGGCTAGGGGCCCCCAATGAGCAGTTCTTC. It specifies CASSFGLGAPNEQFF.

The gene calls are TRBV28 and TRBJ2-2; maybe TRBD2 (6 bases). Deletions cut 2 bases from V and 1 base from J, with 8 bases between. The CDR3 sequence is 15 residues long. CDR1 and CDR2 from the germline V gene are MDHEN and SYDVKM. In nucleotides, the CDR3 is TGTGCCAGCAGTTTAGGGGGGAAGAACACCGGGGAGCTGTTTTTT. Protein sequence: CASSLGGKNTGELFF.

By sample share, this clone is medium-sized. The chain uses TRBV4-1 and TRBJ1-2, with D uncertain. Germline V lookup: CDR1 MGHRA, CDR2 YSYEKL. The ends were cut back, 0 bases at V and 8 bases at J, with 13 bases in the middle. CDR3 length equals 14 residues. CDR3 region: CASSQDHRGSGYTF. CDR3 DNA sequence: TGCGCCAGCAGCCAAGATCACCGGGGTAGCGGCTACACCTTC.

The rearrangement links TRBV28 to TRBJ1-4, with 8 bases lining up with TRBD1. The CDR3 length is 13 residues. CDR1 and CDR2 (germline): MDHEN, SYDVKM. J lost 10 bases, V lost 6 bases, and 7 bases had no gene match. The CDR3 loop is CASSKGQGLKLFF. CDR3 DNA: TGTGCCAGCAGCAAAGGACAGGGCTTAAAACTGTTTTTT.

This chain links TRBV14 with TRBJ1-2, with 7 bases aligning to TRBD1. This CDR3 has 13 amino acids. With V trimmed by 2 bases and J by 4 bases, 1 base remained unmatched. CDR1 and CDR2 (germline): SGHDN, FVKESK. In DNA, the CDR3 is TGTGCCAGCAGCCAACCAGGGGGCTATGGCTACACCTTC. Amino acids: CASSQPGGYGYTF.

This clone was seen just once. This chain links TRBV30 with TRBJ2-5; no clear D gene. The CDR3 is 11 amino acids. Germline lookup yields CDR1 GTSNPN and CDR2 SVGIG (reference sequence). The V and J ends lost 0 bases and 5 bases respectively, with 4 bases between them. CDR3 DNA: TGTGCCTGGAGTGTTCGGGAGACCCAGTACTTC. Residues: CAWSVRETQYF. Combining the CDR3 with reference TRBV30 and TRBJ2-5 gives the whole variable domain SQTIHQWPATLVQPVGSPLSLECTVEGTSNPNLYWYRQAAGRGLQLLFYSVGIGQISSEVPQNLSASRPQDRQFILSSKKLLLSDSGFYLCAWSVRETQYFGPGTRLLVL.

The chain employs TRBV6-6 and TRBJ1-3; a weak D match, TRBD1 (5 bases). The CDR3 length is 14 residues. The germline V gene encodes CDR1 MNHNY and CDR2 SVGAGI (reference sequence). V shed 9 bases and J shed 0 bases, with 12 bases lying between them. In nucleotides, the CDR3 is TGTGCCAGATGGGGGGTGCCCTCTGGAAACACCATATATTTT. Translation gives CARWGVPSGNTIYF.

The chain uses TRBV2 and TRBJ1-1, with 9 positions matching TRBD1. The ends lost 6 bases at V and 6 bases at J; junction bases unmatched: 8. The germline gives CDR1 SNHLY, CDR2 FYNNEI. This CDR3 has 14 residues. For the CDR3, the DNA is TGTGCCAGCAGGACTGGACAGGGGAGAGCTGAAGCTTTCTTT. Protein: CASRTGQGRAEAFF. The full variable domain, with the rest looked up from reference TRBV2 and TRBJ1-1, is EPEVTQTPSHQVTQMGQEVILRCVPISNHLYFYWYRQILGQKVEFLVSFYNNEISEKSEIFDDQFSVERPDGSNFTLKIRSTKLEDSAMYFCASRTGQGRAEAFFGQGTRLTVV.

The chain couples TRBV9 to TRBJ2-3; 9 bases fit TRBD2. After removal of 0 bases from V and 0 bases from J, the junction contained 5 bases not matched to a gene. The CDR3 sequence is 17 residues long. Germline V gene data show CDR1 as SGDLS and CDR2 as YYNGEE. CDR3 sequence (DNA): TGTGCCAGCAGCGTAGCTCCCCTAGCGGGGAGCACAGATACGCAGTATTTT. Translated: CASSVAPLAGSTDTQYF.

The chain combines TRBV5-4 with TRBJ2-2; TRBD2 matches at 7 bases. V was clipped by 0 bases and J by 5 bases; unmatched bases: 10. The CDR3 loop spans 17 amino acids. The germline gives CDR1 SGHNT, CDR2 YYREEE (reference sequence). CDR3 sequence reads: CASSLGSGGSSTGELFF. Here the CDR3 DNA reads TGTGCCAGCAGCTTGGGAAGCGGCGGGAGTTCTACCGGGGAGCTGTTTTTT.

The V and J genes are TRBV2 and TRBJ1-5, with 7 bases fitting TRBD1. CDR1 is SNHLY and CDR2 is FYNNEI in the germline V gene. V was clipped by 5 bases and J by 6 bases; unmatched bases: 7. The CDR3 runs to 14 residues. The CDR3 spells CASSPNRGSQPQHF. For the CDR3, the DNA is TGTGCCAGCAGTCCTAACAGGGGCTCTCAGCCCCAGCATTTT. Drawing the rest from reference TRBV2 and TRBJ1-5, the complete variable domain is EPEVTQTPSHQVTQMGQEVILRCVPISNHLYFYWYRQILGQKVEFLVSFYNNEISEKSEIFDDQFSVERPDGSNFTLKIRSTKLEDSAMYFCASSPNRGSQPQHFGDGTRLSIL.

This clone was seen a handful of times. This rearrangement joins TRBV7-9 to TRBJ1-1; TRBD1 aligns across 7 bases. CDR1 and CDR2 (germline): SEHNR, FQNEAQ (reference sequence). This CDR3 region has 13 residues. With V trimmed by 2 bases and J by 3 bases, 0 bases remained unmatched. The CDR3 here is CASSLTGDTEAFF. As DNA, the CDR3 is TGTGCCAGCAGCTTAACAGGGGACACTGAAGCTTTCTTT.

The chain recombines TRBV6-1 with TRBJ1-5; TRBD1 matches at 8 bases. Looked up from germline, CDR1 is MNHNS and CDR2 is SASEGT. V shed 7 bases, J shed 1 base, and the junction held 6 bases outside the gene matches. The CDR3 loop spans 15 amino acids. The CDR3 nucleotides read TGTGCCAGCAAGGAACAGGGGGGAAGCAATCAGCCCCAGCATTTT. Its translation: CASKEQGGSNQPQHF.

The chain recombines TRBV7-9 with TRBJ2-5; D possibly corresponds to TRBD1 (6 bases). Germline-derived CDR1 and CDR2 are SEHNR and FQNEAQ (reference sequence). V was shortened by 4 bases and J by 5 bases, with 14 bases between the two germline ends. There are 14 residues in the CDR3. This CDR3 is CASSWGQDGETQYF. CDR3 nucleotide sequence: TGTGCCAGCAGCTGGGGGCAGGACGGGGAGACCCAGTACTTC.

This clone was recorded only once. The rearrangement joins TRBV5-1 to TRBJ1-5; D might be TRBD1 (5 bases). The V end lost 0 bases, the J end lost 4 bases, and 11 bases lay between the germline ends. Germline CDR1 is SGHRS and CDR2 is YFSETQ. The CDR3 spans 15 residues. CDR3 DNA: TGCGCCAGCAGCTTGGAGGGGAGGGATAATCAGCCCCAGCATTTT. This codes for CASSLEGRDNQPQHF.

The rearrangement joins TRBV6-5 to TRBJ2-7; TRBD2 matches 7 bases. CDR1 and CDR2 (germline): MNHEY, SVGAGI. Trimming at V came to 4 bases and at J to 6 bases, leaving 15 bases not matched to a gene. CDR3 length: 16 residues. The DNA of the CDR3 is TGTGCCAGCAGTTTGGGACTACCCGGACGGATAGGCGAGCAGTACTTC. Translated, it gives CASSLGLPGRIGEQYF.

The V and J genes are TRBV27 and TRBJ2-7; TRBD2 might be the D (6 bases). This CDR3 region has 14 residues. Germline V CDR1 and CDR2: MNHEY, SMNVEV (reference sequence). Deletions cut 9 bases from V and 6 bases from J, with 21 bases between. The CDR3 region has the DNA TGTGCCAGTCCTCTCCCCGGGACTCTGGGCGAGCAGTACTTC. This translates into CASPLPGTLGEQYF.

This chain connects TRBV10-3 to TRBJ2-1; 7 bases match TRBD2. The CDR3 is made up of 14 amino acids. Per the germline V gene, CDR1 is ENHRY and CDR2 is SYGVKD. V lost 7 bases, J lost 7 bases, and 10 bases stayed unmatched. DNA for the CDR3: TGTGCCATCACTATAGCGGGTGCCAAGAATGAGCAGTTCTTC. This gives the protein CAITIAGAKNEQFF.